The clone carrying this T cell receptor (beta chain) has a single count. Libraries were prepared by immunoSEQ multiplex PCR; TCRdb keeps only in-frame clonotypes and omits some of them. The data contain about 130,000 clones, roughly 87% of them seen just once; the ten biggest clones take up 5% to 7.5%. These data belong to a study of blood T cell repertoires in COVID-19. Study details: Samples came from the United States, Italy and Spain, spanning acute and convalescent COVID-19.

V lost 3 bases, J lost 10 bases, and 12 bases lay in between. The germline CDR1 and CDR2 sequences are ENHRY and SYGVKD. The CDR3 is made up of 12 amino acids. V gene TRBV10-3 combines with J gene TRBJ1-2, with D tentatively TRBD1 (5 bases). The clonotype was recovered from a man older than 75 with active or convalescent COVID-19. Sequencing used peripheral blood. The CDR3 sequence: CAISDRDLDYTF. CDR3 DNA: TGTGCCATCAGTGACAGGGATCTTGACTACACCTTC.